Listed here are 28 T cell receptor beta chains from one sample, sequenced in a study of shared clonotypes between healthy human individuals. Sequencing used immunoSEQ multiplex PCR; TCRdb keeps in-frame clones, though not all of them. The data hold some 580,000 clones, with 97% observed a single time. Input material: naive CD4+ T cells sorted from blood. The subset here: CD45RA+ positively selected. Receptors were obtained from a woman in her 30s in good health.

The gene calls are TRBV7-6 and TRBJ2-3; D is uncertain. In germline, CDR1 is SGHVS, CDR2 FNYEAQ. Trimming removed 5 bases from V and 6 bases from J, with 9 bases in between. This CDR3 has 12 residues. CDR3 in amino acids: CASSPNPDTQYF. CDR3 in DNA: TGTGCCAGCAGCCCGAACCCCGATACGCAGTATTTT.

The chain links TRBV6-6 to TRBJ1-2; D possibly corresponds to TRBD1 (5 bases). The V end was cut by 4 bases, the J end by 3 bases, with 15 bases between. This CDR3 is built from 15 residues. Looked up from germline, CDR1 is MNHNY and CDR2 is SVGAGI (reference sequence). For the CDR3, the DNA is TGTGCCAGCAGTTCAACTAAACCAGGGTACTATGGCTACACCTTC. It encodes CASSSTKPGYYGYTF.

This clone was observed once. This chain connects TRBV27 to TRBJ1-2, with 7 bases identical to TRBD1. This CDR3 is 15 amino acids long. The junction had 10 bases not matched to a gene; V was cut back by 5 bases and J by 4 bases. Germline lookup yields CDR1 MNHEY and CDR2 SMNVEV (reference sequence). The CDR3 sequence is CASSPRTGDTYGYTF. The CDR3 DNA sequence: TGTGCCAGCAGTCCCCGGACAGGAGATACCTATGGCTACACCTTC.

The V and J genes are TRBV28 and TRBJ1-1, with 8 positions matching TRBD1. The germline gives CDR1 MDHEN, CDR2 SYDVKM. V shed 5 bases, J shed 11 bases, and the junction held 13 bases outside the gene matches. The CDR3 runs to 14 residues. The CDR3: CASSTGGRPMGAFF. CDR3 nucleotide sequence: TGTGCCAGCAGTACAGGGGGTCGCCCTATGGGGGCTTTCTTT.

The V and J genes are TRBV2 and TRBJ2-1, with D perhaps TRBD2 (5 bases). The CDR3 has 16 amino acids. V lost 6 bases, J lost 0 bases, and 15 bases lay in between. Germline values: CDR1 SNHLY, CDR2 FYNNEI. The CDR3 DNA is TGTGCCAGCAGGACTAATAGCGTTAGCTCCTACAATGAGCAGTTCTTC. The encoded protein is CASRTNSVSSYNEQFF.

The genes are TRBV7-9 and TRBJ2-7, with D perhaps TRBD1 (5 bases). The germline V gene encodes CDR1 SEHNR and CDR2 FQNEAQ (reference sequence). The CDR3 sequence is 12 residues long. Trimming removed 1 base from V and 7 bases from J, with 8 bases in between. The CDR3 reads CASSLDQGEQYF. The DNA for the CDR3 is TGTGCCAGCAGCTTAGACCAGGGTGAGCAGTACTTC.

This rearrangement joins TRBV11-2 to TRBJ2-5; D might be TRBD2 (5 bases). The germline V and J ends were trimmed by 4 bases and 5 bases, with 11 bases remaining between them. CDR3 length equals 13 residues. Germline CDR1 and CDR2: SGHAT and FQNNGV. Here the CDR3 reads CASSYTGMETQYF. The CDR3 DNA reads as TGTGCCAGCAGCTACACCGGGATGGAGACCCAGTACTTC.

The chain joins TRBV2 to TRBJ2-3; 8 positions match TRBD2. The V gene end was trimmed by 5 bases and the J gene end by 4 bases; junction bases not matched to a gene: 17. The CDR3 consists of 18 residues. Germline values: CDR1 SNHLY, CDR2 FYNNEI. CDR3 sequence (DNA): TGTGCCAGCAGTATGGGGGGATCCAGCGGGAGCATTTCAGATACGCAGTATTTT. Translation gives CASSMGGSSGSISDTQYF.

The rearrangement uses TRBV11-3 and TRBJ2-5; D is possibly TRBD1 or TRBD2 (6 bases each). The J call may be mistaken, given a closer DNA end match to TRBJ2-7. Germline assignment: CDR1 SGHNT and CDR2 YENEEA. The CDR3 has 14 amino acids. For the CDR3, the DNA is TGTGCCAGCAGCTTAGGGGGGGCTATCCACGAGCAGTACTTC. Translated: CASSLGGAIHEQYF.

The chain carries TRBV5-1 and TRBJ2-7, with D perhaps matching TRBD2 (6 bases). Trimming shortened V by 0 bases and J by 3 bases, and 13 bases separated the two germline ends. The CDR3 has 15 residues. Germline V gene lookup returns CDR1 SGHRS and CDR2 YFSETQ. In DNA, the CDR3 is TGCGCCAGCAGCTTGGGAACTAGCCGAGACTACGAGCAGTACTTC. Translated, it gives CASSLGTSRDYEQYF.

The chain has TRBV21-1 and TRBJ1-4; TRBD1, as called in the table, went unchecked against the DNA. TRBV21-1 counts as a pseudogene. This CDR3 comprises 18 residues. CDR3 region: CASSPQDRSDTANEKLFF. CDR3 coding DNA: TGTGCCAGCAGCCCCCAGGACAGGTCCGACACGGCTAATGAAAAACTGTTTTTT.

The V gene is TRBV7-6, the J gene TRBJ2-7, with a possible D match to TRBD1 (6 bases). The CDR3 is 16 amino acids. The V gene lost 1 base and the J gene lost 2 bases, with 15 bases spanning the gap. CDR1 is SGHVS and CDR2 is FNYEAQ in the germline V gene. In nucleotides, the CDR3 is TGTGCCAGCAGCTTAGATGGGGGCCTAGATCCCTACGAGCAGTACTTC. Amino acid sequence: CASSLDGGLDPYEQYF.

V gene TRBV7-9 combines with J gene TRBJ1-4; 9 nucleotides line up with TRBD1. V shed 5 bases and J 10 bases; nucleotides not matched to a gene: 11. Germline CDR1 SEHNR, CDR2 FQNEAQ (reference sequence). CDR3 length: 15 amino acids. CDR3 nucleotides: TGTGCCAGCAGCCGTCCCGGGACAGGGACTGGAAAACTGTTTTTT. It translates to CASSRPGTGTGKLFF. The complete variable domain, with remaining parts taken from reference TRBV7-9 and TRBJ1-4, reads DTGVSQNPRHKITKRGQNVTFRCDPISEHNRLYWYRQTLGQGPEFLTYFQNEAQLEKSRLLSDRFSAERPKGSFSTLEIQRTEQGDSAMYLCASSRPGTGTGKLFFGSGTQLSVL.

The chain couples TRBV21-1 to TRBJ2-7; the listed D gene, TRBD2, was not tested against the DNA. TRBV21-1 is reported as a pseudogene. The CDR3 runs to 16 residues. The CDR3 DNA follows: TGTGCCAGCAGGACGACTAGCGGGAGGAACTACTACGAGCAGTACTTC. Protein: CASRTTSGRNYYEQYF.

J is TRBJ1-2 and V is TRBV6-5; 9 nucleotides agree with TRBD1. This CDR3 has 15 amino acids. V shed 5 bases and J 7 bases; nucleotides not matched to a gene: 11. Per germline, CDR1 MNHEY and CDR2 SVGAGI. The CDR3 reads CASSKNRGRKSGYTF. DNA of the CDR3: TGTGCCAGCAGTAAGAACAGGGGGCGCAAGAGTGGCTACACCTTC.

This clone has more than one count but fewer than ten. This specimen includes other DNA sequences encoding the same CDR3. The V call is TRBV28, the J call TRBJ2-2, with D uncertain. V was cut by 2 bases and J by 9 bases, with 4 bases left in between. The CDR3 is 11 amino acids. Germline assignment: CDR1 MDHEN and CDR2 SYDVKM. CDR3 amino acids: CASSLGWELFF. The CDR3 DNA reads TGTGCCAGCAGTTTAGGGTGGGAGCTGTTTTTT.

This clone occurred once. The gene calls are TRBV25-1 and TRBJ2-7; D tentatively fits TRBD1 or TRBD2 (5 bases each). CDR3 length equals 12 residues. Trimming stripped 8 bases from V and 5 bases from J, with 13 bases between. Looked up from germline, CDR1 is MGHDK and CDR2 is SYGVNS. The CDR3: CASQGSGDEQYF. The CDR3 nucleotides read TGTGCCAGCCAGGGCTCCGGGGACGAGCAGTACTTC.

The V call is TRBV5-1, the J call TRBJ2-3, with D possibly being TRBD2 (6 bases). The ends were cut back, 3 bases at V and 4 bases at J, with 12 bases in the middle. Germline CDR1 is SGHRS and CDR2 is YFSETQ. This CDR3 spans 14 amino acids. CDR3: CASSYQGGADTQYF. CDR3 bases: TGCGCCAGCAGCTACCAAGGAGGGGCAGATACGCAGTATTTT.

The rearrangement links TRBV21-1 to TRBJ2-7. TRBV21-1 is a known pseudogene. The CDR3 consists of 13 residues. DNA of the CDR3: TGTGCCAGCAGCAAAGGGGGTGAGCTCGAGCAGTACTTC. It translates to CASSKGGELEQYF.

This clone was seen only once. CDR3 bases: TGCGCCAGCAGCTTATTTCCCGCGGACAGCGACTATGGCTACACCTTC. This encodes CASSLFPADSDYGYTF. The chain recombines TRBV5-1 with TRBJ1-2; perhaps TRBD1 as D (6 bases). The V gene's germline CDR1 is SGHRS and CDR2 YFSETQ. CDR3 size: 16 residues. The germline V and J ends were trimmed by 2 bases and 3 bases, with 17 bases remaining between them. Full variable domain (rest looked up from reference TRBV5-1 and TRBJ1-2): KAGVTQTPRYLIKTRGQQVTLSCSPISGHRSVSWYQQTPGQGLQFLFEYFSETQRNKGNFPGRFSGRQFSNSRSEMNVSTLELGDSALYLCASSLFPADSDYGYTFGSGTRLTVV.

The gene calls are TRBV19 and TRBJ2-2; 10 positions match TRBD2. The V segment lost 7 bases and the J segment 5 bases; nucleotides outside the gene matches: 13. Germline V gene sequence: CDR1 LNHDA, CDR2 SQIVND (reference sequence). This CDR3 comprises 17 residues. CDR3 sequence (DNA): TGTGCCAGTACCCCCTCTCCGGGAGCGGGAGGGACCGGGGAGCTGTTTTTT. Translated, it gives CASTPSPGAGGTGELFF.

This clone was counted once. The genes are TRBV2 and TRBJ2-6; 10 nucleotides match TRBD1. This CDR3 has 17 residues. With V trimmed by 7 bases and J by 0 bases, 6 bases remained unmatched. Germline V gives CDR1 SNHLY, CDR2 FYNNEI. The CDR3 spells CASIRGQGSSGANVLTF. The CDR3 DNA reads TGTGCCAGCATAAGGGGACAGGGGAGCTCTGGGGCCAACGTCCTGACTTTC. The full variable domain, rest sourced from reference TRBV2 and TRBJ2-6, is EPEVTQTPSHQVTQMGQEVILRCVPISNHLYFYWYRQILGQKVEFLVSFYNNEISEKSEIFDDQFSVERPDGSNFTLKIRSTKLEDSAMYFCASIRGQGSSGANVLTFGAGSRLTVL.

The V call is TRBV10-2, the J call TRBJ2-5, with D perhaps TRBD1 (6 bases). V lost 8 bases and J 5 bases, leaving 15 bases between the germline ends. This CDR3 contains 13 residues. Germline V lookup: CDR1 WSHSY, CDR2 SAAADI. The CDR3 reads CASVRGSGETQYF. The CDR3 DNA reads as TGCGCCAGCGTTAGGGGGAGTGGTGAGACCCAGTACTTC.

As DNA, the CDR3 is TGTGCCATCAGTTCGACAGGGGCGAACACTGAAGCTTTCTTT. Amino acids: CAISSTGANTEAFF. This rearrangement joins TRBV10-3 to TRBJ1-1; 8 nucleotides line up with TRBD1. The V gene end was trimmed by 5 bases and the J gene end by 1 base; junction bases not matched to a gene: 3. CDR1 and CDR2 from the germline V gene are ENHRY and SYGVKD. The CDR3 loop spans 14 amino acids.

The chain links TRBV18 to TRBJ2-7; TRBD2 matches 10 bases. V lost 0 bases and J lost 2; bases outside the gene matches: 7. This CDR3 region has 17 residues. Germline assignment: CDR1 KGHSH and CDR2 LQKENI. The CDR3 protein is CASSPPASGSGPYEQYF. The DNA of the CDR3 is TGTGCCAGCTCACCACCGGCTAGCGGGAGCGGGCCCTACGAGCAGTACTTC.

CDR3 residues: CASSLGNDRAGANVLTF. The CDR3 DNA reads as TGCGCCAGCAGCTTGGGAAACGACAGAGCTGGGGCCAACGTCCTGACTTTC. The chain uses TRBV5-1 and TRBJ2-6; D is perhaps TRBD1 (5 bases). CDR3 size: 17 residues. Per the germline V gene, CDR1 is SGHRS and CDR2 is YFSETQ. The ends were cut back, 0 bases at V and 2 bases at J, with 12 bases in the middle.

The chain employs TRBV11-2 and TRBJ2-1; 8 nucleotides align to TRBD2. Germline V CDR1 and CDR2: SGHAT, FQNNGV. V lost 7 bases and J lost 3; bases outside the gene matches: 11. The CDR3 sequence is 16 residues long. As DNA, the CDR3 is TGTGCCAGCACCCAACAGGCCAGCGGGGGCTACAATGAGCAGTTCTTC. It specifies CASTQQASGGYNEQFF. Drawing the rest from reference TRBV11-2 and TRBJ2-1, the complete variable domain is EAGVAQSPRYKIIEKRQSVAFWCNPISGHATLYWYQQILGQGPKLLIQFQNNGVVDDSQLPKDRFSAERLKGVDSTLKIQPAKLEDSAVYLCASTQQASGGYNEQFFGPGTRLTVL.

V and J are TRBV27 and TRBJ2-5; D unclear. The CDR3 sequence is 13 residues long. Germline CDR1 is MNHEY and CDR2 is SMNVEV (reference sequence). V was trimmed by 5 bases and J by 5 bases, leaving 12 bases between them. CDR3: CASSPRLGETQYF. The CDR3, as DNA: TGTGCCAGCAGTCCAAGACTGGGGGAGACCCAGTACTTC.